These 8 T cell receptor beta chains originate from one sample sequenced in a study of blood T cell repertoires in COVID-19. TCRdb's copy holds only in-frame clones and misses some; the assay was immunoSEQ multiplex PCR. The repertoire holds around 200,000 clones, roughly 77% seen once, with around 9.2% in the top ten. Sequenced sample: PBMCs or T cells enriched from blood (not recorded which). These receptors were collected from a middle-aged man who had recovered from COVID-19.

The chain is built from TRBV3-1 (or the pseudogene TRBV3-2) and TRBJ1-4, with D tentatively TRBD1 (5 bases). The V end was cut by 0 bases, the J end by 10 bases, with 15 bases between. CDR1 and CDR2 (germline): LGHDT, YNNKEL (reference sequence). CDR3 size: 15 residues. CDR3 DNA: TGTGCCAGCAGCCAAGAATGGGGAGCGGGGGGAAAACTGTTTTTT. Residues: CASSQEWGAGGKLFF.

This clone was picked up one time. The chain has TRBV18 and TRBJ2-3; 11 bases agree with TRBD2. The germline gives CDR1 KGHSH, CDR2 LQKENI. The CDR3 covers 17 residues. With V trimmed by 2 bases and J by 1 base, 5 bases remained unmatched. The CDR3 spells CASSPVELAGGTDTQYF. CDR3 sequence (DNA): TGTGCCAGCTCACCAGTTGAACTAGCGGGGGGCACAGATACGCAGTATTTT.

The V gene is TRBV27, the J gene TRBJ2-2; D may be TRBD2 (6 bases). The V gene lost 6 bases and the J gene lost 5 bases, with 25 bases spanning the gap. Germline values: CDR1 MNHEY, CDR2 SMNVEV (reference sequence). CDR3 length equals 18 residues. For the CDR3, the DNA is TGTGCCAGCAGGCGACAAGGCGGGACCTACTTTGATACCGGGGAGCTGTTTTTT. Protein product: CASRRQGGTYFDTGELFF.

V and J are TRBV25-1 and TRBJ1-4; 10 positions match TRBD1. Germline assignment: CDR1 MGHDK and CDR2 SYGVNS. This CDR3 comprises 14 residues. The ends lost 6 bases at V and 6 bases at J; junction bases unmatched: 4. The CDR3: CASSAGTGDEKLFF. CDR3 in DNA: TGTGCCAGCAGCGCCGGGACAGGGGATGAAAAACTGTTTTTT.

The V gene is TRBV3-1 (or the pseudogene TRBV3-2), the J gene TRBJ2-5, with 8 bases aligning to TRBD2. Trimming took 8 bases from V and 4 from J; bases not matched to a gene: 15. Per germline, CDR1 LGHDT and CDR2 YNNKEL (reference sequence). The CDR3 has 16 residues. The CDR3 DNA follows: TGTGCCAGCGGGCGACAGCGGGGGCGGTTAGTAGAGACCCAGTACTTC. Translated: CASGRQRGRLVETQYF.

The chain uses TRBV19 and TRBJ2-7, with 7 bases fitting TRBD1. Germline V gene sequence: CDR1 LNHDA, CDR2 SQIVND (reference sequence). The length of the CDR3 is 12 residues. Trimming removed 7 bases from V and 3 bases from J; junction bases left unmatched: 3. CDR3 sequence reads: CASNRGGYEQYF. The DNA of the CDR3 is TGTGCCAGTAACAGGGGTGGCTACGAGCAGTACTTC. Drawing the rest from reference TRBV19 and TRBJ2-7, the complete variable domain is DGGITQSPKYLFRKEGQNVTLSCEQNLNHDAMYWYRQDPGQGLRLIYYSQIVNDFQKGDIAEGYSVSREKKESFPLTVTSAQKNPTAFYLCASNRGGYEQYFGPGTRLTVT.

This sequence joins TRBV4-1 and TRBJ1-1; D unclear. Germline lookup yields CDR1 MGHRA and CDR2 YSYEKL. The CDR3 runs 14 residues. V gave up 6 bases and J gave up 1 base, with 12 bases separating them. The CDR3 DNA reads as TGCGCCAGCAGGACAAGTCGGGGGAACACTGAAGCTTTCTTT. Translation: CASRTSRGNTEAFF.

This clone has a single count. The chain combines TRBV19 with TRBJ1-4; D possibly corresponds to TRBD1 (5 bases). The CDR3 loop spans 15 amino acids. Trimming shortened V by 5 bases and J by 4 bases, and 14 bases separated the two germline ends. The germline V gene encodes CDR1 LNHDA and CDR2 SQIVND (reference sequence). The CDR3 loop is CASSSSGLGNEKLFF. Written as DNA, the CDR3 is TGTGCCAGTAGTTCCTCGGGACTTGGTAATGAAAAACTGTTTTTT.